The 23 T cell receptor beta chains reported below all come from one sample, sequenced in a study of shared clonotypes between healthy human individuals (dated by TCRdb to 2018 to 2020). Library construction relied on the immunoSEQ multiplex PCR assay. Sourced from immuneACCESS, this table was stored by TCRdb with only in-frame sequences that have V and J called. A share of the clones is absent; for the studies checked, an unresolved V gene accounts for under half, and the remainder has no known explanation. For this sample there are 2 million to 2.5 million clones; around 95% appear just once. The ten largest clones capture 0.13% of the sample. The sample comprised naive CD4+ T cells sorted from blood. Interpreted using the paper, the cell subset or site label stands for: CD45RA+ positively selected. These receptors all come from a man aged 18 to 29 in good health.

The chain links TRBV30 to TRBJ1-2; D is uncertain. The ends were cut back, 1 base at V and 4 bases at J, with 19 bases in the middle. This CDR3 contains 16 residues. Germline V gene sequence: CDR1 GTSNPN, CDR2 SVGIG (reference sequence). CDR3 coding DNA: TGTGCCTGGAGTGGGCGTCCCGTGCCACCGGGCTATGGCTACACCTTC. Translated, it gives CAWSGRPVPPGYGYTF.

This rearrangement joins TRBV6-6 to TRBJ2-2; 12 bases fit TRBD2. V shed 5 bases, J shed 7 bases, and the junction held 8 bases outside the gene matches. Germline values: CDR1 MNHNY, CDR2 SVGAGI (reference sequence). This CDR3 spans 16 amino acids. The CDR3 region has the DNA TGTGCCAGCAGTCCAAGGACTAGCGGGAACGGCGGGGAGCTGTTTTTT. Protein sequence: CASSPRTSGNGGELFF.

CDR3 coding DNA: TGCGCCAGCAGCCCAACCGGGACAACGAGCACAGATACGCAGTATTTT. As protein: CASSPTGTTSTDTQYF. The rearrangement joins TRBV5-1 to TRBJ2-3; maybe TRBD1 (6 bases). The CDR3 sequence is 16 residues long. Germline CDR1 SGHRS, CDR2 YFSETQ. The ends were cut back, 4 bases at V and 0 bases at J, with 15 bases in the middle.

V usage is TRBV19 and J usage is TRBJ1-4, with 10 bases that match TRBD1. The length of the CDR3 is 15 residues. V shed 3 bases, J shed 4 bases, and the junction held 2 bases outside the gene matches. Germline V gene data show CDR1 as LNHDA and CDR2 as SQIVND (reference sequence). The DNA of the CDR3 is TGTGCCAGTAGTATTGGGACAGGGGATAATGAAAAACTGTTTTTT. This codes for CASSIGTGDNEKLFF.

V usage is TRBV28 and J usage is TRBJ2-3, with D tentatively TRBD2 (5 bases). V lost 1 base and J lost 2, with 16 bases in between. The CDR3 is made up of 17 amino acids. Germline values: CDR1 MDHEN, CDR2 SYDVKM. In DNA form, the CDR3 reads TGTGCCAGCAGTTTATTACCGGGATTAATTCCCACAGATACGCAGTATTTT. Its protein product is CASSLLPGLIPTDTQYF.

The chain recombines TRBV2 with TRBJ1-2; 7 nucleotides align to TRBD1. V lost 3 bases to trimming and J lost 2 bases; unmatched junction nucleotides: 6. From germline, CDR1 is SNHLY and CDR2 FYNNEI. This CDR3 contains 15 residues. This CDR3 reads CASSDGARGNYGYTF. CDR3 DNA: TGTGCCAGCAGTGATGGCGCCAGGGGGAACTATGGCTACACCTTC. Using reference TRBV2 and TRBJ1-2 for the parts outside the CDR3, the full variable domain is EPEVTQTPSHQVTQMGQEVILRCVPISNHLYFYWYRQILGQKVEFLVSFYNNEISEKSEIFDDQFSVERPDGSNFTLKIRSTKLEDSAMYFCASSDGARGNYGYTFGSGTRLTVV.

J is TRBJ2-7 and V is TRBV27; D gene uncertain. V was trimmed by 0 bases and J by 1 base, leaving 25 bases between them. The germline CDR1 and CDR2 sequences are MNHEY and SMNVEV (reference sequence). The CDR3 is made up of 20 amino acids. The CDR3 is CASSLSPSRTVQKMSYEQYF. For the CDR3, the DNA is TGTGCCAGCAGTTTATCCCCCAGTCGGACGGTGCAGAAAATGTCCTACGAGCAGTACTTC.

The count of this clone is one. This chain connects TRBV7-3 to TRBJ2-1; 7 positions match TRBD1. J was trimmed by 6 bases and V by 5 bases; bases with no gene match: 7. Per the germline V gene, CDR1 is SGHTA and CDR2 is FQGTGA. The CDR3 consists of 14 residues. CDR3 sequence reads: CASSPRGPPNEQFF. Here the CDR3 DNA reads TGTGCCAGCAGCCCAAGGGGGCCCCCCAATGAGCAGTTCTTC. The variable domain in full, completed from reference TRBV7-3 and TRBJ2-1, reads GAGVSQTPSNKVTEKGKYVELRCDPISGHTALYWYRQSLGQGPEFLIYFQGTGAADDSGLPNDRFFAVRPEGSVSTLKIQRTERGDSAVYLCASSPRGPPNEQFFGPGTRLTVL.

J is TRBJ1-5 and V is TRBV2, with 8 positions matching TRBD1. The CDR3 has 16 residues. Unmatched junction bases numbered 10, after V lost 4 bases and J lost 5 bases. Per the germline V gene, CDR1 is SNHLY and CDR2 is FYNNEI. The CDR3, as DNA: TGTGCCAGCAGTGCAAGAGGCCAGGGGGCGCATCAGCCCCAGCATTTT. Translated: CASSARGQGAHQPQHF.

The CDR3 sequence: CATYLSGVLTF. The DNA of the CDR3 is TGTGCCACCTACTTATCTGGCGTCCTGACTTTC. J is TRBJ2-6 and V is TRBV28; D is unresolved. Germline-derived CDR1 and CDR2 are MDHEN and SYDVKM. The CDR3 runs 11 residues. V was clipped by 10 bases and J by 12 bases, with 13 bases between them.

Comment on this clone: This could be a read error, since a much larger clone is one nucleotide away. The same CDR3 is also encoded by other DNA sequences in this sample. The chain uses TRBV5-1 and TRBJ1-1; the match to TRBD1 covers 9 bases. The CDR3 length is 14 residues. Per germline, CDR1 SGHRS and CDR2 YFSETQ. The J segment lost 1 base and the V segment lost 3 bases, leaving 1 base of the junction unmatched. CDR3 DNA sequence: TGCGCCAGCAGCTGGACAGGGGCGAACACTGAAGCTTTCTTT. It is translated as CASSWTGANTEAFF.

This clone appeared a single time. This chain links TRBV5-6 with TRBJ1-6; 8 positions match TRBD1. Germline CDR1 is SGHDT and CDR2 is YYEEEE. The CDR3 length is 14 residues. V shed 9 bases, J shed 6 bases, and the junction held 8 bases outside the gene matches. CDR3 DNA: TGTGCCAAATCGACAGGGGAAGGTAATTCACCCCTCCACTTT. This sequence encodes CAKSTGEGNSPLHF.

V gene TRBV7-8 combines with J gene TRBJ1-5, with no clear D. Deletions cut 1 base from V and 3 bases from J, with 10 bases between. CDR1 SGHVS and CDR2 FQNEAQ come from the germline V gene. There are 15 residues in the CDR3. CDR3 sequence (DNA): TGTGCCAGCAGCTTAGACGGGTCCTACAATCAGCCCCAGCATTTT. This gives the protein CASSLDGSYNQPQHF.

V gene TRBV5-1 combines with J gene TRBJ2-3; D perhaps matches TRBD2 (6 bases). CDR1 is SGHRS and CDR2 is YFSETQ in the germline V gene. The CDR3 runs 14 residues. Trimming removed 2 bases at V and 4 bases at J, with 11 bases between. CDR3: CASSFGGVADTQYF. CDR3 in DNA: TGCGCCAGCAGCTTCGGAGGGGTCGCAGATACGCAGTATTTT.

The count of this clone is one. The chain carries TRBV4-3 and TRBJ2-5; 11 bases align to TRBD2. The CDR3 is 17 residues long. CDR1 and CDR2 from the germline V gene are LGHNA and YSLEER. V was pared by 4 bases and J by 3 bases, with 10 bases of the junction left unmatched. As DNA, the CDR3 is TGCGCCAGCAGCCGAAGACTGCCGGGACTAGCGGAAGAGACCCAGTACTTC. Residues: CASSRRLPGLAEETQYF.

The J gene is TRBJ2-7, the V gene TRBV28; D is perhaps TRBD1 (6 bases). Trimming took off 7 bases at V and 4 bases at J, with 11 bases between the two ends. Germline CDR1 reads MDHEN; CDR2 reads SYDVKM. The CDR3 loop spans 12 amino acids. CDR3 coding DNA: TGTGCCAGCAATGGACAGTTATACGAGCAGTACTTC. Translation gives CASNGQLYEQYF.

This chain connects TRBV6-5 to TRBJ2-3; D is perhaps TRBD1 or TRBD2 (7 bases each). The CDR3 has 15 residues. Germline V gene data show CDR1 as MNHEY and CDR2 as SVGAGI. V was shortened by 2 bases and J by 5 bases, with 14 bases between the two germline ends. CDR3 DNA: TGTGCCAGCAGTTACCGGGGAGGGGGCAAAGATACGCAGTATTTT. Its translation: CASSYRGGGKDTQYF.

The chain couples TRBV19 to TRBJ2-1; 14 nucleotides match TRBD2. V was pared by 5 bases and J by 8 bases, with 8 bases of the junction left unmatched. CDR3 length: 16 amino acids. Germline CDR1 LNHDA, CDR2 SQIVND (reference sequence). The CDR3 sequence: CASSVRLAGGPHEQFF. The CDR3 DNA reads as TGTGCCAGTAGTGTCCGACTAGCGGGAGGGCCCCATGAGCAGTTCTTC. The whole variable domain, filled in from reference TRBV19 and TRBJ2-1, reads DGGITQSPKYLFRKEGQNVTLSCEQNLNHDAMYWYRQDPGQGLRLIYYSQIVNDFQKGDIAEGYSVSREKKESFPLTVTSAQKNPTAFYLCASSVRLAGGPHEQFFGPGTRLTVL.

Regarding this clone: Relative to the germline gene, one junction end is altered; a read error may explain this. J is TRBJ2-7 and V is TRBV6-4, with 8 bases fitting TRBD1. The CDR3 is made up of 11 amino acids. Germline V gives CDR1 MRHNA, CDR2 SNTAGT. CDR3 sequence reads: CASSTQDREFF. In nucleotides, the CDR3 is TGTGCCAGCAGTACCCAGGACAGGGAATTCTTC.

The chain combines TRBV9 with TRBJ2-1; 11 positions match TRBD2. V trimming: 3 bases; J trimming: 7 bases; junction bases outside the gene matches: 6. This CDR3 spans 15 amino acids. CDR1 is SGDLS, CDR2 YYNGEE, per germline. For the CDR3, the DNA is TGTGCCAGCAGCGAACTAGCGGGAGTATGGAATGAGCAGTTCTTC. Its protein is CASSELAGVWNEQFF.

This chain uses TRBV5-1 with TRBJ1-6; 8 bases line up with TRBD1. The CDR3 is 15 residues long. The trim removed 0 bases at V and 8 bases at J, leaving 4 bases unmatched. CDR1 and CDR2 from the germline V gene are SGHRS and YFSETQ. The CDR3 DNA reads as TGCGCCAGCAGCTTGGGGACAGGGCCGTATTCACCCCTCCACTTT. It is translated as CASSLGTGPYSPLHF.

The chain has TRBV19 and TRBJ2-7; 7 positions agree with TRBD1. Germline V gene sequence: CDR1 LNHDA, CDR2 SQIVND (reference sequence). The trim removed 4 bases at V and 7 bases at J, leaving 7 bases unmatched. This CDR3 is built from 13 residues. The CDR3 reads CASSTGDRLEQYF. The CDR3 DNA reads TGTGCCAGTAGTACCGGGGACAGACTTGAGCAGTACTTC.

Notes on this clone: Other nucleotide sequences in the sample specify the same CDR3. The genes are TRBV5-1 and TRBJ2-5; perhaps TRBD1 as D (6 bases). The CDR3 totals 14 residues. V dropped 0 bases and J dropped 2 bases, with 8 bases sitting between them. The V gene's germline CDR1 is SGHRS and CDR2 YFSETQ. The CDR3 region has the DNA TGCGCCAGCAGCTTGGGGACAGCACAAGAGACCCAGTACTTC. As protein: CASSLGTAQETQYF.